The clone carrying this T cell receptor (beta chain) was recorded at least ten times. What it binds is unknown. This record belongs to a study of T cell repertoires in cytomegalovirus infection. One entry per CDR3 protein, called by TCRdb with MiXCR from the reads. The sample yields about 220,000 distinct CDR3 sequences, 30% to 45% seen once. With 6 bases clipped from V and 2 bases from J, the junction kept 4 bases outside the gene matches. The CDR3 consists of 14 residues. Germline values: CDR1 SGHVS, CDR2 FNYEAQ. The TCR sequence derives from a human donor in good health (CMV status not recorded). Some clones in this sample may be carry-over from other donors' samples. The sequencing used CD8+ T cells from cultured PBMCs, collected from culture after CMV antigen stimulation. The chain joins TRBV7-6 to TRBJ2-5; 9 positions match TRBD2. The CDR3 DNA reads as TGTGCCAGCAGACGACTAGCGGTACAAGAGACCCAGTACTTC. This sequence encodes CASRRLAVQETQYF.